This T cell receptor (beta chain) was identified during a study of Tregs in tolerant kidney transplant recipients. Study overall: Recipients received nonmyeloablative bone marrow transplants from related graft donors, with transient mixed chimerism.

Before regulatory T cell sorting, thawed PBMCs rested overnight at 37°C in about 200 IU/ml IL-2. Unmatched junction bases numbered 6, after V lost 1 base and J lost 6 bases. Germline V gene data show CDR1 as SGHRS and CDR2 as YFSETQ. This CDR3 contains 14 residues. Comment on this clone: No antigen is known for it.

Study findings and constraints: The small number of patients limits these findings pending further validation.

Measured with immunoSEQ multiplex PCR; TCRdb has only the in-frame clones, and not every one. This sample has 62,000 or so clones, with roughly 98% found just once. The chain joins TRBV5-1 to TRBJ2-7, with 8 bases aligning to TRBD1. The clonotype was recovered from a human donor who received a combined kidney and bone marrow transplant. The sequencing here drew on Tregs from blood, taken before the transplant. The CDR3 loop is CASSLSGGRGEQYF. CDR3 bases: TGCGCCAGCAGCTTGTCAGGGGGCAGGGGCGAGCAGTACTTC.